The sequence of this TCR beta chain was determined in a study of tumor-infiltrating lymphocytes in localized non-small cell lung cancer. Whole-study results and caveats: Available tissue quantity limited TCR sequencing to a patient subset. No link was found between tumor T-cell fraction and recurrence-free survival.

This CDR3 is built from 14 residues. Germline V gene sequence: CDR1 KGHSH, CDR2 LQKENI. Trimming at V came to 5 bases and at J to 6 bases, leaving 10 bases not matched to a gene. In its sample, this clone was seen a few times. Its matching antigen is unknown. Clones were sequenced by immunoSEQ multiplex PCR, and TCRdb holds only the in-frame ones, with some missing. The sample consists of fewer than 25,000 clones, approximately 70% of them appearing once. This sequence joins TRBV18 and TRBJ2-7; 7 positions match TRBD1. The receptor was isolated from a human donor with non-small cell lung cancer. The sequenced sample was lung tumor tissue. CDR3 sequence: CASSSGQDGGEQYF. As DNA, the CDR3 is TGTGCCAGCTCATCTGGACAGGATGGAGGCGAGCAGTACTTC.